The text below deals with one TCR beta chain. The data originate from a study of blood T cell repertoires in COVID-19. Study-level information: Sites across the United States, Italy and Spain contributed samples from acute and convalescent COVID-19.

Using immunoSEQ multiplex PCR, the repertoire was profiled, and TCRdb retains in-frame clones only, with some absent. The sample yields some 90,000 clones, roughly 87% seen once. Germline assignment: CDR1 LGHDT and CDR2 YNNKEL (reference sequence). V dropped 4 bases and J dropped 5 bases, with 5 bases sitting between them. The CDR3 sequence is 12 residues long. Sequenced input: peripheral blood. The rearrangement uses TRBV3-1 (or the pseudogene TRBV3-2) and TRBJ2-2; no reliable D call. The receptor's source is a man aged 45-65 years with acute or convalescent COVID-19. DNA of the CDR3: TGTGCCAGCAGCCTCACAACCGGGGAGCTGTTTTTT. This gives the protein CASSLTTGELFF.